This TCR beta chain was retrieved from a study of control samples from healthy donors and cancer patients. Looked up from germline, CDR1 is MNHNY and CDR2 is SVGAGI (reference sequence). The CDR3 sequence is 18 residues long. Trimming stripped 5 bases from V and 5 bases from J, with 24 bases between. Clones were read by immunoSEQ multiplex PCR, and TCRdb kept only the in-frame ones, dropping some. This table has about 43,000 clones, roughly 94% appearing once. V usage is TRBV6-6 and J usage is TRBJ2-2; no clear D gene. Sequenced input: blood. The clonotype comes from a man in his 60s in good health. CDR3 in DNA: TGTGCCAGCAGTCCTCCCCCTCAGACCATTATTGAAACCGGGGAGCTGTTTTTT. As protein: CASSPPPQTIIETGELFF.